Listed here are 2 T cell receptor beta chains from one sample, sequenced in a study of shared clonotypes between healthy human individuals. Generated by immunoSEQ multiplex PCR, the TCRdb table keeps only in-frame clones and is missing some. The repertoire holds 2 million to 2.5 million clones, with around 96% as singletons. Terminally differentiated effector memory CD45RA+ cells were excluded from the naive CD8 cells, which were CD45RO-negative and positively selected for CCR7. The sequencing input was naive CD8+ T cells sorted from blood. Every receptor here comes from a man aged 18 to 29 in good health.

V and J are TRBV18 and TRBJ2-3, with D unresolved. Germline-derived CDR1 and CDR2 are KGHSH and LQKENI. Trimming stripped 3 bases from V and 1 base from J, with 5 bases between. The CDR3 covers 13 residues. The CDR3 sequence is CASSPRRTDTQYF. The CDR3 DNA follows: TGTGCCAGCTCACCGCGTCGCACAGATACGCAGTATTTT.

About this clone itself: Other DNA sequences of this sample code for an identical CDR3. The chain recombines TRBV9 with TRBJ2-7; D ambiguous. Trimming shortened V by 4 bases and J by 0 bases, and 5 bases separated the two germline ends. Germline V CDR1 and CDR2: SGDLS, YYNGEE. The CDR3 has 12 amino acids. The CDR3 region is CASSPNSYEQYF. CDR3 DNA: TGTGCCAGCAGCCCGAACTCCTACGAGCAGTACTTC.